This T cell receptor (beta chain) originates from a study of vaccination and CD4 T cells after COVID-19. Germline V lookup: CDR1 MNHEY, CDR2 SVGAGI. CDR3 length: 13 residues. V shed 4 bases and J shed 7 bases, with 11 bases lying between them. Cultured CD4+ T-cell DNA underwent Oncomine TCR Beta short-read sequencing. TCRdb redid the calling of the PCR reads with MiXCR, one entry per CDR3 protein. The table records about 15,000 distinct CDR3 sequences, approximately 42% of them present only once. Treatment: approximately 9-day PBMC culture with coronavirus spike peptide pools or control peptides (ViraFEST assay). To note about this clonotype: Antigen unknown.

This receptor was obtained from a human donor with COVID-19. V gene TRBV6-5 combines with J gene TRBJ1-5, with D possibly TRBD1 on 5 matching bases. Sequenced input: cultured CD4+ T cells from blood. CDR3 loop: CASSWERDQPQHF. CDR3 nucleotides: TGTGCCAGCAGTTGGGAGAGGGACCAGCCCCAGCATTTT.